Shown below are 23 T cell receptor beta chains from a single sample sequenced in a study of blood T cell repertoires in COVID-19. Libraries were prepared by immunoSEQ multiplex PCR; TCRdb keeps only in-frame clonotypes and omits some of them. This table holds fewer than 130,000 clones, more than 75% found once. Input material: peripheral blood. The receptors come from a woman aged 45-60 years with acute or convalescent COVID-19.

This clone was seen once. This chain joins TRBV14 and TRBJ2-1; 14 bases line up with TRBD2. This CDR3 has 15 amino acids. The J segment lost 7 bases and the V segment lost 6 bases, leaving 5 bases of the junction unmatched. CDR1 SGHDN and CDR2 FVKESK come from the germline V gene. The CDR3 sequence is CASRPGLAGENEQFF. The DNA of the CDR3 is TGTGCCAGCAGGCCGGGACTAGCGGGAGAGAATGAGCAGTTCTTC.

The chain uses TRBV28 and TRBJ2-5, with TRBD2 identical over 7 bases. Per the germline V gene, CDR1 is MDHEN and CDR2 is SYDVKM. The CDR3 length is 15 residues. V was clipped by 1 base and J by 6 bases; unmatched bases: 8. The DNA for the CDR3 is TGTGCCAGCAGTTTATTTGCGGGAGTCGAACAGACCCAGTACTTC. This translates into CASSLFAGVEQTQYF. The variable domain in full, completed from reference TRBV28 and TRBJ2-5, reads DVKVTQSSRYLVKRTGEKVFLECVQDMDHENMFWYRQDPGLGLRLIYFSYDVKMKEKGDIPEGYSVSREKKERFSLILESASTNQTSMYLCASSLFAGVEQTQYFGPGTRLLVL.

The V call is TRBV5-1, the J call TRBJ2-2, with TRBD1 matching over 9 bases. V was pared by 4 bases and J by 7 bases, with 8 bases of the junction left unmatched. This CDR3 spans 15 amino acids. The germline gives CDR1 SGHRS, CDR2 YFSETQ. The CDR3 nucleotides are TGCGCCAGCAGCCCCGGGACAGGGAGGATCGGGGAGCTGTTTTTT. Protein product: CASSPGTGRIGELFF.

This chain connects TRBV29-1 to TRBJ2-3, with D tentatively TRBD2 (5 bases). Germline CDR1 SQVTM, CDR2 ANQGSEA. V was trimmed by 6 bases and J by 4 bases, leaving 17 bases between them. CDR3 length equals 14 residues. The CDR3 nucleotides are TGCAGCGTGACCCCCAGTGGAGGCCCAGATACGCAGTATTTT. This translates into CSVTPSGGPDTQYF.

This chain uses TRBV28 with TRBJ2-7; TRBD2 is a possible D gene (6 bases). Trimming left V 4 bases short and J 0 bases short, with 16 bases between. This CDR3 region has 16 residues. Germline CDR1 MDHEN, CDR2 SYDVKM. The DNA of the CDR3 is TGTGCCAGCAGTTACCCGAGCGGGCATGGCTCCTACGAGCAGTACTTC. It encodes CASSYPSGHGSYEQYF.

The CDR3: CASSAGGGEPQHF. The CDR3 nucleotides are TGTGCCAGCAGCGCGGGAGGGGGAGAGCCCCAGCATTTT. The rearrangement links TRBV5-6 to TRBJ1-5; tentatively, D is TRBD1 (6 bases). V was trimmed by 4 bases and J by 8 bases, leaving 13 bases between them. This CDR3 is built from 13 residues. CDR1 SGHDT and CDR2 YYEEEE come from the germline V gene.

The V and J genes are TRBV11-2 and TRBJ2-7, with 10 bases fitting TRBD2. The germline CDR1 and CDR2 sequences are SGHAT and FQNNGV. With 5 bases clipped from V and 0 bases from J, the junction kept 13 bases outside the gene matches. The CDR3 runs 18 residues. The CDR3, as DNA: TGTGCCAGCAGCCCCGAGGCGGCGCGACTAGCGGGCTCCTACGAGCAGTACTTC. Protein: CASSPEAARLAGSYEQYF.

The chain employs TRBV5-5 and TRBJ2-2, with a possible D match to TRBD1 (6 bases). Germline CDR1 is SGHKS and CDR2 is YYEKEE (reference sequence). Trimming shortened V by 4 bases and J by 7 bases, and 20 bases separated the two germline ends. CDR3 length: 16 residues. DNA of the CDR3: TGTGCCAGCAGCCCACTAACAGGGTTGTGGGGCGGGGAGCTGTTTTTT. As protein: CASSPLTGLWGGELFF.

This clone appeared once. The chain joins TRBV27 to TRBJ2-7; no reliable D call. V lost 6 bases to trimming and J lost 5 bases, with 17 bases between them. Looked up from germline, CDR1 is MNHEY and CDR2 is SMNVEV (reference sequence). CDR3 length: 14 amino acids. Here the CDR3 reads CASSSPFTRDEQYF. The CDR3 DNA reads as TGTGCCAGCAGCTCTCCCTTCACTCGGGACGAGCAGTACTTC.

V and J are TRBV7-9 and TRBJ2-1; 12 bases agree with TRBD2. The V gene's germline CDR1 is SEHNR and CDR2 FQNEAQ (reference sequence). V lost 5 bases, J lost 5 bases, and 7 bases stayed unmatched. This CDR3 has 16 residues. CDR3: CASSQGLAGGNNEQFF. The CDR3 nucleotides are TGTGCCAGCAGCCAGGGACTAGCGGGCGGAAACAATGAGCAGTTCTTC.

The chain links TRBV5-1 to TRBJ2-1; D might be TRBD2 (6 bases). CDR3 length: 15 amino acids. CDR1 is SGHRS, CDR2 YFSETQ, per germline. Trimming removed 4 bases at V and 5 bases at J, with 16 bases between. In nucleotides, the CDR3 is TGCGCCAGCAGCCCGGGGACTCTTCCGAACAATGAGCAGTTCTTC. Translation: CASSPGTLPNNEQFF.

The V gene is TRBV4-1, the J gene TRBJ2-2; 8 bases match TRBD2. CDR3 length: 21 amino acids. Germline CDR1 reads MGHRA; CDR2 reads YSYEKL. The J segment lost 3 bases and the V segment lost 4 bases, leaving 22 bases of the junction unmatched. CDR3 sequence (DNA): TGCGCCAGCAGCCTCCCCCCAGCCCCGAAAAGCGGGAGTATATACACCGGGGAGCTGTTTTTT. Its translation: CASSLPPAPKSGSIYTGELFF.

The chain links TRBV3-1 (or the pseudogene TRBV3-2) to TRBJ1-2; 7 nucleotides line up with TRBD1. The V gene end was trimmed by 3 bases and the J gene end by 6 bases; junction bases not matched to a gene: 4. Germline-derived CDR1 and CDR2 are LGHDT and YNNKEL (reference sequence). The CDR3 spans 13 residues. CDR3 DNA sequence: TGTGCCAGCAGCCAGACAGGGAGGCATGGCTACACCTTC. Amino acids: CASSQTGRHGYTF.

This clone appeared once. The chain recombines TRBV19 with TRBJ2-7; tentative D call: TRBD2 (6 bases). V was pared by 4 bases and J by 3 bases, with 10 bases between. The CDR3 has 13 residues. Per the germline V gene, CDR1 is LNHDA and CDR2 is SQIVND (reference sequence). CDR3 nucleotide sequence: TGTGCCAGTAGTAACGCGGGAAACTACGAGCAGTACTTC. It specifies CASSNAGNYEQYF.

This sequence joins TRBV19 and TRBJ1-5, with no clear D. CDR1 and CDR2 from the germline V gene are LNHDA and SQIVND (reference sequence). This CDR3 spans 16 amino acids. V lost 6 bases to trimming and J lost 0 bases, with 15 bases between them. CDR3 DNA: TGTGCCAGTAGGGGGTTTGGACGGGGTAGCAATCAGCCCCAGCATTTT. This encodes CASRGFGRGSNQPQHF.

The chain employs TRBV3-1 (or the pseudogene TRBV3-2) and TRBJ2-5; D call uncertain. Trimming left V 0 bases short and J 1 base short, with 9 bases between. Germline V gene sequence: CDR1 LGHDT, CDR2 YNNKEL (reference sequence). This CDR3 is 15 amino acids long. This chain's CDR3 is CASSQDITSQETQYF. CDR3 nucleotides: TGTGCCAGCAGCCAAGATATAACCAGCCAAGAGACCCAGTACTTC.

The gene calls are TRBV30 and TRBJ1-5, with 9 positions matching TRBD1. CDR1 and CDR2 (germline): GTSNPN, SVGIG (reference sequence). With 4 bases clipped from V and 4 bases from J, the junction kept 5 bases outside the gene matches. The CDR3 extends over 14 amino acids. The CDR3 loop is CAWKPGTGNQPQHF. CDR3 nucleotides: TGTGCCTGGAAACCCGGGACAGGGAATCAGCCCCAGCATTTT.

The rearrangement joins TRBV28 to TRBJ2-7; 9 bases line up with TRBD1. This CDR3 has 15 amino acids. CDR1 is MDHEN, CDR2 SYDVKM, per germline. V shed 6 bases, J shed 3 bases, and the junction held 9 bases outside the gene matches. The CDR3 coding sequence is TGTGCCAGCAGCTCCTCCGGGACAGGGATCTACGAGCAGTACTTC. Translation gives CASSSSGTGIYEQYF.

The CDR3 loop reads CATSRDRQPDGYTF. The CDR3 DNA reads as TGTGCCACCAGCAGAGACAGACAGCCGGATGGCTACACCTTC. J is TRBJ1-2 and V is TRBV15; perhaps TRBD1 as D (5 bases). The CDR3 totals 14 residues. In germline, CDR1 is LNHNV, CDR2 YYDKDF (reference sequence). Trimming removed 0 bases from V and 6 bases from J, with 11 bases in between.

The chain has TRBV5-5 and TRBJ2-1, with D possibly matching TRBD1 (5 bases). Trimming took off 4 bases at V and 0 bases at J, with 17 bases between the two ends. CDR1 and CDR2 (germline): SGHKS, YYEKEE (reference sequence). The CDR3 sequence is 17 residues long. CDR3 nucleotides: TGTGCCAGCAGCACAGGTCCCCAGGTCGACTCCTACAATGAGCAGTTCTTC. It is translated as CASSTGPQVDSYNEQFF.

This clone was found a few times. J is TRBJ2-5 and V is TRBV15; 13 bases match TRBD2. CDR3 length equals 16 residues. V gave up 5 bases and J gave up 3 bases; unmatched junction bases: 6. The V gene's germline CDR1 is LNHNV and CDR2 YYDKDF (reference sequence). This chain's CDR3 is CATSAGLAGPKETQYF. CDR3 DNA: TGTGCCACCAGCGCGGGACTAGCGGGACCTAAAGAGACCCAGTACTTC.

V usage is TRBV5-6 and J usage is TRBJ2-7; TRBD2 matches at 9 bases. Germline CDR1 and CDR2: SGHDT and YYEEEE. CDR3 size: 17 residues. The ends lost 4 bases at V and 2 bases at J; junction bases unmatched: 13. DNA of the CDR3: TGTGCCAGCAGCACCTCCCTAGAAGCGGGAGGTGCCTACGAGCAGTACTTC. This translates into CASSTSLEAGGAYEQYF.

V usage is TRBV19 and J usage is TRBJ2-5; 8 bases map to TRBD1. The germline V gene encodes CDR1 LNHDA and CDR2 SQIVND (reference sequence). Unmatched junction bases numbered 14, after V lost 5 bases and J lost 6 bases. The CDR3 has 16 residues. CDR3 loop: CASSADIIGQGKTQYF. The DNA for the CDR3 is TGTGCCAGTAGTGCCGACATTATTGGACAGGGCAAGACCCAGTACTTC.